This entry features one T cell receptor (beta chain) sequence. Its antigen is not known. The data derive from a study of cytomegalovirus exposure and HLA in healthy donors. The study's findings and limits: Specific recognition of CMV antigens was confirmed in vitro for a few chains (all CMV-associated). Associated with cytomegalovirus, according to the listing, were around 160 TCR beta chains.

The PCR ran on 60 Vbeta and 13 Jbeta primers. Here immunoSEQ multiplex PCR was the method, and the copy in TCRdb shows in-frame clones only, minus some. The sample lists approximately 200,000 clones, over 75% seen once, with around 1.8% in the top ten. Deletions cut 9 bases from V and 2 bases from J, with 11 bases between. The CDR3 is 13 amino acids. Germline assignment: CDR1 ENHRY and CDR2 SYGVKD. This receptor was obtained from a man younger than 35 in good health and CMV-seronegative. The J gene is TRBJ2-1, the V gene TRBV10-3; no firm D call. The sequencing input was PBMCs. DNA for the CDR3: TGTGCCATTGGTCAGAACCCCTACAATGAGCAGTTCTTC. Encoded protein: CAIGQNPYNEQFF.